The next 29 T cell receptor beta chains were all read from a single sample in a study of cytomegalovirus exposure and HLA in healthy donors. A multiplex PCR was run with 60 Vbeta primers and 13 Jbeta primers. Only in-frame clones appear in the TCRdb table, and some are missing; sequencing was by immunoSEQ multiplex PCR. The table shows 250,000 to 350,000 clones, with roughly 85% occurring only once. Sequenced material: PBMCs. The receptor source for this set is a man aged 40-50 years in good health and CMV-seropositive.

This rearrangement joins TRBV30 to TRBJ2-7; D not resolved. The V end was cut by 0 bases, the J end by 1 base, with 13 bases between. Germline V CDR1 and CDR2: GTSNPN, SVGIG (reference sequence). CDR3 size: 15 residues. CDR3 in DNA: TGTGCCTGGAGTGTACTAATGACCGATTCCTACGAGCAGTACTTC. It translates to CAWSVLMTDSYEQYF.

V gene TRBV5-1 combines with J gene TRBJ2-5; TRBD2 matches at 11 bases. The CDR3 is 17 residues long. From germline, CDR1 is SGHRS and CDR2 YFSETQ. V lost 3 bases to trimming and J lost 5 bases; unmatched junction nucleotides: 12. The DNA for the CDR3 is TGCGCCAGCAGCTCTATAGCGGGAGGGACCCCAGGGGAGACCCAGTACTTC. This codes for CASSSIAGGTPGETQYF. Complete variable domain (other parts from reference TRBV5-1 and TRBJ2-5): KAGVTQTPRYLIKTRGQQVTLSCSPISGHRSVSWYQQTPGQGLQFLFEYFSETQRNKGNFPGRFSGRQFSNSRSEMNVSTLELGDSALYLCASSSIAGGTPGETQYFGPGTRLLVL.

The rearrangement uses TRBV6-5 and TRBJ1-2; TRBD1 agrees at 7 bases. This CDR3 is 15 amino acids long. Germline V CDR1 and CDR2: MNHEY, SVGAGI. Losses at the gene ends were 7 bases for V and 4 bases for J; bases not matched to a gene: 12. This chain's CDR3 is CASKGEEQGFYGYTF. CDR3 sequence (DNA): TGTGCCAGCAAGGGGGAGGAACAGGGGTTCTATGGCTACACCTTC.

The rearrangement links TRBV28 to TRBJ1-1; no definite D call. The CDR3 totals 12 residues. Germline CDR1 MDHEN, CDR2 SYDVKM. Trimming took off 5 bases at V and 1 base at J, with 5 bases between the two ends. CDR3 DNA: TGTGCCAGCAGTCTGCGGAACACTGAAGCTTTCTTT. Amino acid sequence: CASSLRNTEAFF.

This chain joins TRBV19 and TRBJ2-7; D gene uncertain. This CDR3 spans 13 amino acids. V was cut by 3 bases and J by 4 bases, with 10 bases left in between. Germline lookup yields CDR1 LNHDA and CDR2 SQIVND (reference sequence). Written as DNA, the CDR3 is TGTGCCAGTAGTATCCTCGGCGGATACGAGCAGTACTTC. It is translated as CASSILGGYEQYF.

Concerning this clone: An end of the junction differs from the germline gene, which may be a read error. The chain links TRBV7-9 to TRBJ2-7; D is perhaps TRBD1 (5 bases). Germline V lookup: CDR1 SEHNR, CDR2 FQNEAQ (reference sequence). There are 12 residues in the CDR3. The CDR3 reads CSSQTASYEQYF. CDR3 sequence (DNA): TGTTCCAGCCAGACAGCGTCCTACGAGCAGTACTTC. Looking up the rest from reference TRBV7-9 and TRBJ2-7 gives the full variable domain: DTGVSQNPRHKITKRGQNVTFRCDPISEHNRLYWYRQTLGQGPEFLTYFQNEAQLEKSRLLSDRFSAERPKGSFSTLEIQRTEQGDSAMYLCSSQTASYEQYFGPGTRLTVT.

The sample holds one count of this clone. V and J are TRBV10-1 and TRBJ1-1, with a possible D match to TRBD1 (5 bases). This CDR3 spans 11 amino acids. Germline CDR1 is WNHNN and CDR2 is SYGVQD (reference sequence). The V end lost 4 bases, the J end lost 7 bases, and 7 bases lay between the germline ends. The CDR3 loop reads CASSGQLEAFF. For the CDR3, the DNA is TGCGCCAGCAGTGGACAGCTTGAAGCTTTCTTT.

The chain uses TRBV5-1 and TRBJ2-1; 8 bases align to TRBD2. With 3 bases clipped from V and 9 bases from J, the junction kept 11 bases outside the gene matches. The germline V gene has CDR1 SGHRS and CDR2 YFSETQ. This CDR3 has 15 amino acids. The CDR3 is CASSYSGSGDPEQFF. The CDR3, as DNA: TGCGCCAGCAGCTACTCGGGTAGCGGGGACCCTGAGCAGTTCTTC.

The rearrangement uses TRBV18 and TRBJ1-2, with 10 bases aligning to TRBD1. V was clipped by 6 bases and J by 14 bases; unmatched bases: 12. The CDR3 runs 13 residues. From germline, CDR1 is KGHSH and CDR2 LQKENI. For the CDR3, the DNA is TGTGCCAGCTCTACCTCTGGGACAGGGGCTAGAACCTTC. This codes for CASSTSGTGARTF.

CDR3 sequence reads: CASSKVRPEYTGELFF. The CDR3 DNA reads as TGTGCCAGCAGCAAAGTCCGTCCGGAGTACACCGGGGAGCTGTTTTTT. This chain connects TRBV21-1 to TRBJ2-2; the D call in the table, TRBD2, was not verified against the DNA. TRBV21-1 constitutes a pseudogene. The CDR3 spans 16 residues.

The chain employs TRBV27 and TRBJ2-3, with D tentatively TRBD1 (6 bases). Germline CDR1 MNHEY, CDR2 SMNVEV (reference sequence). V lost 4 bases to trimming and J lost 3 bases, with 17 bases between them. The CDR3 length is 16 residues. CDR3 amino acids: CASSSFGGLATDTQYF. The DNA for the CDR3 is TGTGCCAGCAGTTCCTTTGGGGGCCTAGCTACAGATACGCAGTATTTT.

CDR3 nucleotide sequence: TGTGCCACCAGCAGAGATAGGAGGGGCAGCGGTGGCTACACCTTC. This sequence encodes CATSRDRRGSGGYTF. This chain uses TRBV15 with TRBJ1-2; a possible D gene is TRBD1 (5 bases). Per germline, CDR1 LNHNV and CDR2 YYDKDF (reference sequence). This CDR3 region has 15 residues. With 0 bases removed from V and 7 bases from J, the gap between germline ends came to 15 bases.

V gene TRBV27 combines with J gene TRBJ2-7, with 7 bases aligning to TRBD2. CDR1 is MNHEY and CDR2 is SMNVEV in the germline V gene (reference sequence). This CDR3 region has 15 residues. Losses at the gene ends were 0 bases for V and 2 bases for J; bases not matched to a gene: 4. CDR3 nucleotides: TGTGCCAGCAGTTTATCGTCCGGGAGGACCTACGAGCAGTACTTC. Translation gives CASSLSSGRTYEQYF.

This chain joins TRBV29-1 and TRBJ2-3; 10 positions match TRBD1. V dropped 5 bases and J dropped 5; count of bases not matched to a gene: 10. CDR3 length equals 15 residues. Germline V lookup: CDR1 SQVTM, CDR2 ANQGSEA. The CDR3, as DNA: TGCAGCGTTCCATCCGGGACAGGGGTCAGAGATACGCAGTATTTT. Translated: CSVPSGTGVRDTQYF.

This clone was seen just once. The V and J genes are TRBV7-9 and TRBJ2-1; D not resolved. CDR3 length: 13 amino acids. The V gene's germline CDR1 is SEHNR and CDR2 FQNEAQ (reference sequence). The V gene lost 5 bases and the J gene lost 5 bases, with 10 bases spanning the gap. CDR3 protein: CASSPRVDNEQFF. CDR3 in DNA: TGTGCCAGCAGCCCCCGCGTCGACAATGAGCAGTTCTTC. Using reference TRBV7-9 and TRBJ2-1 for the parts outside the CDR3, the full variable domain is DTGVSQNPRHKITKRGQNVTFRCDPISEHNRLYWYRQTLGQGPEFLTYFQNEAQLEKSRLLSDRFSAERPKGSFSTLEIQRTEQGDSAMYLCASSPRVDNEQFFGPGTRLTVL.

The chain joins TRBV27 to TRBJ2-1; D gene uncertain. The germline V gene encodes CDR1 MNHEY and CDR2 SMNVEV (reference sequence). The germline V and J ends were trimmed by 4 bases and 7 bases, with 14 bases remaining between them. This CDR3 spans 14 amino acids. CDR3 in amino acids: CASSSLIPGNEQFF. The CDR3 nucleotides read TGTGCCAGCAGTTCTCTTATTCCCGGGAATGAGCAGTTCTTC.

This chain uses TRBV2 with TRBJ2-7, with 9 bases lining up with TRBD1. Germline V gene sequence: CDR1 SNHLY, CDR2 FYNNEI. V shed 10 bases, J shed 2 bases, and the junction held 18 bases outside the gene matches. This CDR3 spans 17 amino acids. The DNA of the CDR3 is TGTGCCACTCGTACGGGACAGGGAATAAGAAGGGCCTACGAGCAGTACTTC. This sequence encodes CATRTGQGIRRAYEQYF.

This chain connects TRBV11-2 to TRBJ1-2, with 7 bases matching TRBD1. The length of the CDR3 is 13 residues. V lost 1 base, J lost 8 bases, and 4 bases stayed unmatched. Looked up from germline, CDR1 is SGHAT and CDR2 is FQNNGV. CDR3 DNA sequence: TGTGCCAGCAGCTTAGTAGGACAGGCAGGCTACACCTTC. Its translation: CASSLVGQAGYTF.

The V call is TRBV5-1, the J call TRBJ2-2; the D gene is possibly TRBD2 (6 bases). CDR3 length equals 14 residues. Trimming left V 2 bases short and J 6 bases short, with 11 bases between. CDR1 SGHRS and CDR2 YFSETQ come from the germline V gene. CDR3 sequence reads: CASSFGLAPGELFF. DNA of the CDR3: TGCGCCAGCAGCTTTGGGCTAGCGCCCGGGGAGCTGTTTTTT.

The chain joins TRBV27 to TRBJ2-1; D is undetermined. Germline V gene lookup returns CDR1 MNHEY and CDR2 SMNVEV (reference sequence). V was cut by 3 bases and J by 3 bases, with 6 bases left in between. The CDR3 covers 13 residues. This CDR3 reads CASSFLIYNEQFF. The CDR3 DNA sequence: TGTGCCAGCAGTTTTCTTATCTACAATGAGCAGTTCTTC.

About this clone: An end of the junction does not agree with germline; a read error may underlie this. This chain links TRBV7-9 with TRBJ1-1; D gene unclear. The CDR3 extends over 16 amino acids. CDR1 and CDR2 from the germline V gene are SEHNR and FQNEAQ (reference sequence). The CDR3 bases are TGTTCCAGCAGACCTAGCTCAGGCAGAGAGAACACTGAAGCTTTCTTT. Translating it yields CSSRPSSGRENTEAFF.

This rearrangement joins TRBV6-4 to TRBJ2-2; D remains ambiguous. V lost 8 bases, J lost 0 bases, and 13 bases lay in between. CDR1 is MRHNA and CDR2 is SNTAGT in the germline V gene. The CDR3 is 15 amino acids. In nucleotides, the CDR3 is TGTGCCAGCTCCTCAGGCTCAACGAACACCGGGGAGCTGTTTTTT. Protein product: CASSSGSTNTGELFF.

The chain combines TRBV6-6 with TRBJ1-1; tentative D call: TRBD1 (6 bases). The CDR3 extends over 12 amino acids. Trimming took 8 bases from V and 2 from J, leaving 9 bases between them. Germline CDR1 and CDR2: MNHNY and SVGAGI (reference sequence). DNA for the CDR3: TGTGCCAGCGTGACAGGCAACACTGAAGCTTTCTTT. This codes for CASVTGNTEAFF.

As regards this clone: The sample holds other DNA sequences that translate to the same CDR3. This chain links TRBV19 with TRBJ2-7; 7 bases fit TRBD1. There are 14 residues in the CDR3. V shed 3 bases and J 2 bases; nucleotides not matched to a gene: 4. CDR1 and CDR2 from the germline V gene are LNHDA and SQIVND (reference sequence). The CDR3 reads CASSIGGQTYEQYF. The CDR3 nucleotides are TGTGCCAGTAGTATTGGGGGACAGACCTACGAGCAGTACTTC. The entire variable domain, with the rest obtained from reference TRBV19 and TRBJ2-7, is as follows: DGGITQSPKYLFRKEGQNVTLSCEQNLNHDAMYWYRQDPGQGLRLIYYSQIVNDFQKGDIAEGYSVSREKKESFPLTVTSAQKNPTAFYLCASSIGGQTYEQYFGPGTRLTVT.

The genes are TRBV28 and TRBJ2-2; 11 bases line up with TRBD1. The trim removed 3 bases at V and 1 base at J, leaving 7 bases unmatched. The length of the CDR3 is 18 residues. Germline CDR1 is MDHEN and CDR2 is SYDVKM. The CDR3 sequence: CASSLWTGGFGNTGELFF. DNA of the CDR3: TGTGCCAGCAGTTTGTGGACAGGGGGCTTTGGGAACACCGGGGAGCTGTTTTTT.

The chain is built from TRBV27 and TRBJ1-2; 7 bases align to TRBD1. The junction had 11 bases not matched to a gene; V was cut back by 2 bases and J by 8 bases. The CDR3 length is 15 residues. Per the germline V gene, CDR1 is MNHEY and CDR2 is SMNVEV (reference sequence). CDR3 DNA sequence: TGTGCCAGCAGTTTAGTCAGGGGGGACGTGCAGGGCTACACCTTC. Encoded protein: CASSLVRGDVQGYTF.

This chain links TRBV27 with TRBJ1-2; perhaps TRBD1 as D (6 bases). Germline V CDR1 and CDR2: MNHEY, SMNVEV (reference sequence). V gave up 4 bases and J gave up 3 bases, with 9 bases separating them. The CDR3 covers 13 residues. DNA for the CDR3: TGTGCCAGCAGTTCACAGGGTTACTATGGCTACACCTTC. Amino acid sequence: CASSSQGYYGYTF.

The chain recombines TRBV2 with TRBJ2-7; D perhaps matches TRBD2 (6 bases). Germline assignment: CDR1 SNHLY and CDR2 FYNNEI. V was clipped by 1 base and J by 0 bases, with 10 bases between them. The CDR3 runs 15 residues. CDR3 nucleotide sequence: TGTGCCAGCAGTGAAGAGGCGGGACTCTCCTACGAGCAGTACTTC. It specifies CASSEEAGLSYEQYF.

Remarks on this clone: Germline and junction disagree at one end, which may indicate a read error. The identical CDR3 is also encoded by other nucleotide sequences in the sample. The gene calls are TRBV2 and TRBJ2-7; 7 bases match TRBD1. The germline gives CDR1 SNHLY, CDR2 FYNNEI. The CDR3 totals 13 residues. The CDR3 DNA reads TGTGCCAGCTTCGACAGGGAGATCTACGAGCAGTACTTT. Its protein product is CASFDREIYEQYF.